The rows below give T cell receptor beta chains drawn from one sample of a study of control samples from healthy donors and cancer patients. The protocol was immunoSEQ multiplex PCR, while the TCRdb copy is restricted to in-frame clones and leaves out a portion. The data contain some 100,000 clones, roughly nine tenths of them singletons. Sequencing was performed on blood. The receptor source for this set is a woman aged 50 to 60 in good health. Both conserved end residues are part of each CDR3. A D gene is named only where the DNA matches it firmly. Clone size is not always given. Where it is, it says once, few, many or a class for expanded clones.

>NA|NA|TRBJ2-2|TRBV11-2
TGTGCCAGCAGCTTAGCCGGCTCAGCGAACACCGGGGAGCTGTTTTTT
CASSLAGSANTGELFF
>NA|NA|TRBJ1-3|TRBV27
TGTGCCGGAGAGACCCGGGTGGGAAACACCATATATTTT
CAGETRVGNTIYF
>TRBD2|few|TRBJ2-1|TRBV24-1
TGTGCCACCAGTGACCGCCATCTAGCGGGAGTAGACAATGAGCAGTTCTTC
CATSDRHLAGVDNEQFF
>NA|NA|TRBJ2-1|TRBV24-1
TGTGCCACCAGTGATTTGGGAGATTGGGGAGATGAGCAGTTCTTC
CATSDLGDWGDEQFF
>NA|NA|TRBJ2-5|TRBV11-2
TGTGCCAGCGGGAGACGTTCGGAGACCCAGTACTTC
CASGRRSETQYF
>NA|NA|TRBJ2-2|TRBV10-1
TGCGCCAGCAGTCAGGGCAGCGGGGAGCTGTTTTTT
CASSQGSGELFF
>TRBD2|once|TRBJ2-3|TRBV7-3
TGTGCCAGCAGCCTCGGGACTAGTACAGATACGCAGTATTTT
CASSLGTSTDTQYF
>NA|NA|TRBJ1-4|TRBV18
TGTGCCAGCTTCCCGGGGTCAACTAATGAAAAACTGTTTTTT
CASFPGSTNEKLFF
>NA|NA|TRBJ2-1|TRBV3-1/TRBV3-2
TGTGCCAGCAGCCAAGTTCTCAGGGACAATGAGCAGTTCTTC
CASSQVLRDNEQFF
>NA|NA|TRBJ1-3|TRBV7-7
TGTGCCAGCAGCGCGGACTTCGGGACAACGGGAAGCACCATATATTTT
CASSADFGTTGSTIYF
>TRBD2|NA|TRBJ2-1|TRBV20-1
TGTTGTCCTAGCGGACACAATGAGCAGTTCTTC
CCPSGHNEQFF
>NA|NA|TRBJ1-5|TRBV29-1
TGCAGCGCCGCCCCAGTAGGGATGCCCAGCGTCCAGCATTTT
CSAAPVGMPSVQHF
>NA|NA|TRBJ1-2|TRBV14
TGTGCCAGCAGCCAAGTAACAGGGTCTGGCTACACCTTC
CASSQVTGSGYTF
>NA|NA|TRBJ2-7|TRBV12-5
TGTGCTAGTGGTTTGGTACCCAACTCCTACGAGCAGTACTTC
CASGLVPNSYEQYF
>TRBD2|NA|TRBJ2-3|TRBV6-5
TGTGCCAGCAGCTCCGGACTAGCGGGCCCAGATACGCAGTATTTT
CASSSGLAGPDTQYF
>NA|NA|TRBJ2-2|TRBV4-2
TGTGCCAGCAGCCAAGATCAGGGGTACACCGGGGAGCTGTTTTTT
CASSQDQGYTGELFF
>NA|NA|TRBJ1-5|TRBV27
TGTGCCAGCAGTGAGTTGGGCAATCAGCCCCAGCATTTT
CASSELGNQPQHF
>TRBD2|NA|TRBJ2-3|TRBV4-3
TGCGCCAGCAGCGCCCGGGGAACTAGCGGGGTCACAGATACGCAGTATTTT
CASSARGTSGVTDTQYF
>NA|NA|TRBJ1-2|TRBV7-3
TGTGCCAGCAGCTTCAGGGGTAGAGGCTATGGCTACACCTTC
CASSFRGRGYGYTF
>TRBD1|NA|TRBJ1-2|TRBV19
TGTGCCAGTACCGATTGGACAGGGCTGGATCTGCGGGGCTACACCTTC
CASTDWTGLDLRGYTF
>NA|NA|TRBJ1-1|TRBV29-1
TGCAGCGCACCGCCCCAGGGGTTTAGAGGTGAAGCTTTCTTT
CSAPPQGFRGEAFF
>TRBD1|NA|TRBJ2-1|TRBV11-2
TGTGCCAGCAGCTTATGGTCCGTAAGGGGGCGGAATGAGCAGTTCTTC
CASSLWSVRGRNEQFF
>NA|NA|TRBJ1-2|TRBV30
TGTGCCTGGGCCGGGACACATGGCTACACCTTC
CAWAGTHGYTF
>NA|NA|TRBJ1-3|TRBV11-1
TGTGCCAGCAGCTTAACCCGACAGAACTCTGGAAACACCATATATTTT
CASSLTRQNSGNTIYF
>NA|NA|TRBJ1-2|TRBV7-3
TGTGCCAGCAGCTTAGGGGCAGGACTAAATGGCTACACCTTC
CASSLGAGLNGYTF
>TRBD2|NA|TRBJ2-1|TRBV6-4
TGTGCCAGCAGTACTACTAGCGCTAATGAGCAGTTCTTC
CASSTTSANEQFF
>NA|NA|TRBJ2-7|TRBV10-1
TGCGCCAGCAGTCCACAGAGCCCCTACGAGCAGTACTTC
CASSPQSPYEQYF
>TRBD2|NA|TRBJ2-2|TRBV15
TGTGCCACTACTCCAGCGGGAGTGTCCGGGGAGCTGTTTTTT
CATTPAGVSGELFF
>TRBD1|NA|TRBJ1-2|TRBV19
TGTGCCAGTGCACCGGGACAGGGCTATGGCTACACCTTC
CASAPGQGYGYTF
>NA|NA|TRBJ2-3|TRBV5-4
TGTGCCAGCAGCTTGGATCGGGTGGATACGCAGTATTTT
CASSLDRVDTQYF
>NA|NA|TRBJ1-2|TRBV29-1
TGCAGCGTTGCGGGACGGAACTATGGCTACACCTTC
CSVAGRNYGYTF
>TRBD2|NA|TRBJ2-2|TRBV12-5
TGTGCTAGTGGTTTGATAGCGGGGGGTAATTCCGGGGAGCTGTTTTTT
CASGLIAGGNSGELFF
>NA|once|TRBJ1-1|TRBV5-1
TGCGCCAGCGGGGAAGGACGGCTGAACACTGAAGCTTTCTTT
CASGEGRLNTEAFF
>NA|NA|TRBJ1-5|TRBV7-9
TGTGCCAGCAGCCCAAATCTTGGGGGGCAACAGCCCCAGCATTTT
CASSPNLGGQQPQHF
>NA|few|TRBJ2-1|TRBV24-1
TGTGCCACCAGTGATCCCACTAGTATCCATGAGCAGTTCTTC
CATSDPTSIHEQFF
>TRBD2|NA|TRBJ2-3|TRBV24-1
TGTGCCACCGGAGCGGGAGGGGTCTTGAACACAGATACGCAGTATTTT
CATGAGGVLNTDTQYF
>NA|NA|TRBJ2-3|TRBV14
TGTGCCAGCAGCCAAGAGGGATGGGGTACGCAGTATTTT
CASSQEGWGTQYF
>TRBD1|NA|TRBJ1-1|TRBV3-1/TRBV3-2
TGTGCCAGCAGCCAGAACAGGGGAGGGGACATGAACACTGAAGCTTTCTTT
CASSQNRGGDMNTEAFF
>NA|NA|TRBJ1-1|TRBV5-1
TGCGCCAGCAGCTTGGGTTCCCGGAGGCAGAACACTGAAGCTTTCTTT
CASSLGSRRQNTEAFF
>TRBD2|NA|TRBJ2-1|TRBV5-1
TGCGCCAGCAGCTTGGCCGTGGGACTAGCGGGGAGGGAGCAGTTCTTC
CASSLAVGLAGREQFF
>NA|NA|TRBJ2-1|TRBV7-3
TGTGCCAGCAGCCGGGTGGGTGGGTCCTACAATGAGCAGTTCTTC
CASSRVGGSYNEQFF
>TRBD1|NA|TRBJ1-5|TRBV7-9
TGTGCCAGCAACCGACAGGGGGATCAGCCCCAGCATTTT
CASNRQGDQPQHF
>NA|NA|TRBJ2-3|TRBV18
TGTGCCAGCTCCGGACAGAGCACAGATACGCAGTATTTT
CASSGQSTDTQYF
>NA|few|TRBJ2-7|TRBV28
TGTGCCAGCAGAACGGATTTGTCCTACGAGCAGTACTTC
CASRTDLSYEQYF
>NA|NA|TRBJ2-3|TRBV11-2
TGTGCCAGCAGTGTTCCGTCCACAGCGGCAGATACGCAGTATTTT
CASSVPSTAADTQYF
>TRBD1|few|TRBJ1-5|TRBV6-5
TGTGCCAGCAGGCGGGACAGGGGGCCACAGCCCCAGCATTTT
CASRRDRGPQPQHF
>NA|NA|TRBJ1-5|TRBV6-6
TGTGCCAGCAGGGACGGACAGCGGAATCAGCCCCAGCATTTT
CASRDGQRNQPQHF
>NA|NA|TRBJ1-6|TRBV9
TGTGCCAGCAGCGTAGAAGGCAATTCACCCCTCCACTTT
CASSVEGNSPLHF
>NA|NA|TRBJ2-3|TRBV7-2
TGTGCCAGCAGCTTGGGCACCGGGTCTTACACAGATACGCAGTATTTT
CASSLGTGSYTDTQYF
>NA|NA|TRBJ1-4|TRBV6-5
TGTGCCAGCAGTTACTCGGCAGCAACTAATGAAAAACTGTTTTTT
CASSYSAATNEKLFF
>TRBD1|NA|TRBJ2-2|TRBV4-1
TGCGCCAGCAGCCAGACAGGGGCCGGGGAGCTGTTTTTT
CASSQTGAGELFF
>NA|NA|TRBJ1-5|TRBV12-3/TRBV12-4
TGTGCCAGCAGTTCGGGGGGCAATCAGCCCCAGCATTTT
CASSSGGNQPQHF
>NA|NA|TRBJ2-2|TRBV9
TGTGCCAGCAGCGTAACCCCCACCGGGGAGCTGTTTTTT
CASSVTPTGELFF
>NA|NA|TRBJ2-5|TRBV20-1
TGCAGTGGTAGTAACCCCCAAGAGACCCAGTACTTC
CSGSNPQETQYF
>NA|NA|TRBJ2-5|TRBV7-2
TGTGCCAGCAGCGACGGCGCCCGGGGGACCCAGTACTTC
CASSDGARGTQYF